This T cell receptor beta chain was identified during a study of blood T cell repertoires in COVID-19 (TCRdb year 2020). In the study overall: Samples from collaborators originated in the United States, Italy and Spain and spanned both the acute and convalescent phases of COVID-19. The material from the prospective study consisted of cDNA or gDNA derived from T cells, B-cell-depleted T cells, or PBMCs. Deeply sampled blood TCRbeta repertoires from subjects exposed to, actively infected with, or recovered from COVID-19 were included in the dataset. The repertoires were made available in a free public database intended to serve as a resource for research on the immune response to SARS-CoV-2. The samples were drawn from two sources: the first 160 participants of the ongoing ImmuneRACE study, and fewer than 1,500 subjects contributed by 6 global collaborators. Nearly every sample came with metadata listing a de-identified subject ID, COVID-19 status, age in years and sex. Where available, HLA class I and class II types were taken from metadata supplied by the sample provider and were not determined by assay-based typing.

Collaborating institutions collected whole blood in K2EDTA tubes following their own protocols. For TCRbeta analysis, collaborator samples were shipped as frozen whole blood, as isolated PBMCs, or as DNA extracted from either sample type. Concerning this clone itself: Its antigen is not yet known. No base quality information exists; no much larger clone differs at one position.

The immunoSEQ Assay, a bias-controlled multiplex PCR, was used to amplify TCRbeta CDR3 regions from genomic DNA. Per the source publication's procedure: The number of nucleated cells in each sample was estimated by amplification of reference gene primers within the assay. To quantify the absolute abundance of each unique TCRbeta CDR3 rearrangement, sequence reads were collapsed and filtered. For each sample, productive Simpson clonality was calculated by taking the square root of Simpson's diversity index across productive rearrangements. TCRdb stores this immuneACCESS table with in-frame sequences only. Part of the clones is absent; in the studies checked, under half of the shortfall reflects unresolved V genes, and no reason is known for the rest. That table supplies the V and J calls and clone size; D and trimming were determined from the DNA. The sample table records over 300,000 clones; about 90% of these occur just once. Jointly, the top ten make up around 7% of the sample.

V and J lose 10 bases and 8 bases, and a span of 20 bases separates them. CDR1 and CDR2 are drawn from the germline V gene: SNHLY, FYNNEI. The CDR3 holds 14 amino acids from the cysteine to the phenylalanine. Just the 42-base CDR3 DNA is kept, in frame starting at base 1. Overall results and qualifications from the work: Clinical and demographic metadata were provided uncurated, with the amount varying by source and participant.

The chain is encoded by TRBV2 joined to TRBJ1-4; the D gene remains uncertain. The sequence derives from a man aged 18-30 years with active or convalescent COVID-19. The sequenced sample consisted of peripheral blood. Here the CDR3 is given as CATRGPASREKLFF. The nucleotides are TGTGCCACCCGTGGGCCCGCCTCCCGGGAAAAACTGTTTTTT.